Listed below are T cell receptor beta chains from one sample, sequenced in a study of neurological immune-mediated disorders. MiXCR, run by TCRdb on the 5' RACE reads, gives a single entry per CDR3 protein. The data show approximately 84,000 distinct CDR3 sequences, roughly 4.5% seen once. The sample taken for sequencing was PBMCs. The receptors derive from a woman between 55 and 75 years old with multiple sclerosis. CDR3s leave out the opening cysteine and the closing phenylalanine or tryptophan.

>TRBV18|TRBJ2-1
ASSPPPTGSGNEQF
>TRBV5-6|TRBJ2-7
ASRSVWGADEQY
>TRBV29-1|TRBJ2-5
SVETGTQETQY
>TRBV5-1|TRBJ2-3
ASSLAGGRTDTQY
>TRBV5-1|TRBJ1-2
ASSLERNYGYT
>TRBV5-1|TRBJ2-7
ASSPGFGQGTYEQY
>TRBV4-1|TRBJ2-3
ASSRGTVLPDTQY
>TRBV12-3/TRBV12-4|TRBJ1-5
ASTLHIINQPQH
>TRBV12-3/TRBV12-4|TRBJ1-1
ASSLILNTEAF
>TRBV6-2/TRBV6-3|TRBJ1-2
ASSTGGDGYT
>TRBV7-2|TRBJ2-3
ASSYTAGAAMDTQY
>TRBV10-2|TRBJ2-1
ASRETSGGYNEQF
>TRBV5-6|TRBJ2-3
ASSGWTSGGEADTQY
>TRBV10-2|TRBJ2-1
ASSDKRHSYNEQF
>TRBV5-5|TRBJ2-4
ASMRLAGNIQY
>TRBV6-5|TRBJ1-2
ASSRDRIDGYT
>TRBV7-6|TRBJ2-7
ASSLLQGGSYEQY
>TRBV5-1|TRBJ2-3
ASSLEGTGSDTQY
>TRBV6-5|TRBJ2-3
ASSYSLAGAVDTQY
>TRBV12-3/TRBV12-4|TRBJ1-2
ATTRDRGQYGYT
>TRBV5-1|TRBJ1-5
ASSLGAGAGPQH
>TRBV20-1|TRBJ1-4
SARVERFEKLF
>TRBV6-6|TRBJ2-7
ASSPQDWKAYEQY
>TRBV7-9|TRBJ2-3
ASSRGDPTDTQY
>TRBV5-6|TRBJ1-1
ASSLTRVRGAF
>TRBV9|TRBJ2-5
ASSLTEETQY
>TRBV9|TRBJ2-1
ASSVERGLEQF
>TRBV5-1|TRBJ2-6
ASSLLGGPNVLT
>TRBV14|TRBJ1-1
ASSHQIRTAEAF